These 18 T cell receptor beta chains share one sample of origin, sequenced in a study of memory CD4+ T cells and cytomegalovirus serostatus. The sort gate was single viable CD3+CD4+CD8-CD45RO+ cells for memory CD4+ T cells. Profiled with immunoSEQ multiplex PCR; TCRdb holds only in-frame clones, not every one. This sample has almost 45,000 clones, with 79% found just once. The source material was memory CD4+ T cells from blood. These receptors were collected from an adult in good health and CMV-seronegative.

The V and J genes are TRBV11-2 and TRBJ2-1; possibly TRBD2 for D (6 bases). The length of the CDR3 is 18 residues. Germline V CDR1 and CDR2: SGHAT, FQNNGV. Deletions cut 1 base from V and 2 bases from J, with 18 bases between. CDR3 in DNA: TGTGCCAGCAGCTTAGGAGTGTTCGGGAGAACGGCCTACAATGAGCAGTTCTTC. Translation: CASSLGVFGRTAYNEQFF.

This chain connects TRBV10-2 to TRBJ1-3; possible D gene TRBD1, 5 bases. V gave up 0 bases and J gave up 5 bases, with 20 bases separating them. CDR1 and CDR2 (germline): WSHSY, SAAADI. The CDR3 loop spans 18 amino acids. The CDR3 DNA follows: TGCGCCAGCAGTGAGTCGACTCAGGGTGCTGGGAGGCGAAACACCATATATTTT. It specifies CASSESTQGAGRRNTIYF.

The table lists this clone with a count of one. The chain uses TRBV5-5 and TRBJ1-4; D gene unclear. The CDR3 runs 15 residues. Trimming removed 0 bases at V and 2 bases at J, with 8 bases between. From germline, CDR1 is SGHKS and CDR2 YYEKEE (reference sequence). The CDR3, as DNA: TGTGCCAGCAGCTTGGGCTTAACGACTAATGAAAAACTGTTTTTT. The encoded protein is CASSLGLTTNEKLFF.

This clone was seen more than once but under ten times. The genes are TRBV29-1 and TRBJ2-3, with 8 bases that match TRBD2. V shed 8 bases, J shed 14 bases, and the junction held 15 bases outside the gene matches. The CDR3 loop spans 12 amino acids. Germline V gene lookup returns CDR1 SQVTM and CDR2 ANQGSEA. The CDR3 DNA reads as TGCAGCTACCGGACTAGCTCCAAAGGACCGTATTTT. This translates into CSYRTSSKGPYF.

The chain links TRBV29-1 to TRBJ1-2, with 7 bases aligning to TRBD1. CDR3 length equals 14 residues. With 4 bases clipped from V and 1 base from J, the junction kept 6 bases outside the gene matches. Germline CDR1 SQVTM, CDR2 ANQGSEA. The CDR3 sequence: CSVGGTAVNYGYTF. The DNA for the CDR3 is TGCAGCGTTGGTGGGACAGCCGTTAACTATGGCTACACCTTC.

The rearrangement uses TRBV19 and TRBJ2-5; 8 nucleotides agree with TRBD2. Germline-derived CDR1 and CDR2 are LNHDA and SQIVND (reference sequence). CDR3 length: 14 residues. V lost 4 bases and J lost 5; bases outside the gene matches: 6. CDR3: CASSTPGTRETQYF. In DNA, the CDR3 is TGTGCCAGTAGTACCCCCGGGACTAGGGAGACCCAGTACTTC.

V gene TRBV7-2 combines with J gene TRBJ1-2; D possibly corresponds to TRBD1 (5 bases). V dropped 2 bases and J dropped 8 bases, with 9 bases sitting between them. The CDR3 is 12 residues long. Looked up from germline, CDR1 is SGHTA and CDR2 is FQGNSA. This CDR3 is CASSLSREGYTF. CDR3 nucleotide sequence: TGTGCCAGCAGCTTATCCAGGGAGGGCTACACCTTC. The full variable domain, its missing parts supplied by reference TRBV7-2 and TRBJ1-2, is GAGVSQSPSNKVTEKGKDVELRCDPISGHTALYWYRQSLGQGLEFLIYFQGNSAPDKSGLPSDRFSAERTGGSVSTLTIQRTQQEDSAVYLCASSLSREGYTFGSGTRLTVV.

The chain carries TRBV29-1 and TRBJ2-1, with 7 positions matching TRBD1. The length of the CDR3 is 14 residues. Per the germline V gene, CDR1 is SQVTM and CDR2 is ANQGSEA. V was clipped by 7 bases and J by 4 bases; unmatched bases: 10. This CDR3 reads CSGKGTEGYNEQFF. In DNA form, the CDR3 reads TGCAGCGGCAAGGGGACAGAGGGGTACAATGAGCAGTTCTTC.

This clone was recorded only once. The chain combines TRBV7-2 with TRBJ1-1; no definite D call. Germline V lookup: CDR1 SGHTA, CDR2 FQGNSA. The CDR3 covers 14 residues. Trimming took 1 base from V and 5 from J, leaving 11 bases between them. CDR3 loop: CASSLGWRETEAFF. In DNA form, the CDR3 reads TGTGCCAGCAGCTTAGGTTGGCGGGAGACTGAAGCTTTCTTT.

The chain couples TRBV11-2 to TRBJ1-4, with D possibly TRBD1 on 5 matching bases. Per germline, CDR1 SGHAT and CDR2 FQNNGV. The V end lost 5 bases, the J end lost 7 bases, and 14 bases lay between the germline ends. CDR3 length equals 14 residues. CDR3 protein: CASSPVSGVEKLFF. The CDR3 bases are TGTGCCAGCAGCCCAGTGTCGGGGGTTGAAAAACTGTTTTTT.

The table lists this clone with a count of one. CDR3 sequence (DNA): TGTGCCAGCAGCTTAAGTGGGGGCACAGATACGCAGTATTTT. Its protein is CASSLSGGTDTQYF. The rearrangement joins TRBV7-3 to TRBJ2-3; D is unclear. Germline values: CDR1 SGHTA, CDR2 FQGTGA. V shed 1 base and J shed 1 base, with 6 bases lying between them. This CDR3 has 14 residues.

V is TRBV5-1 and J is TRBJ2-7; the D call may be TRBD1 or TRBD2 (6 bases each). CDR1 and CDR2 (germline): SGHRS, YFSETQ. Trimming took 6 bases from V and 4 from J, leaving 11 bases between them. The CDR3 spans 12 residues. The CDR3 loop is CASKGGEYEQYF. For the CDR3, the DNA is TGCGCCAGCAAGGGGGGAGAGTACGAGCAGTACTTC.

The chain joins TRBV7-3 to TRBJ2-3; possibly TRBD2 for D (5 bases). Germline CDR1 is SGHTA and CDR2 is FQGTGA. V gave up 5 bases and J gave up 2 bases, with 11 bases separating them. The CDR3 covers 14 residues. CDR3 in amino acids: CASSLRTSTDTQYF. The DNA for the CDR3 is TGTGCCAGCAGCCTAAGGACTTCCACAGATACGCAGTATTTT.

The chain combines TRBV5-4 with TRBJ2-1, with D uncertain. Trimming stripped 2 bases from V and 6 bases from J, with 6 bases between. Looked up from germline, CDR1 is SGHNT and CDR2 is YYREEE (reference sequence). CDR3 size: 12 residues. In DNA form, the CDR3 reads TGTGCCAGCAGCTTAGAATTCAATGAGCAGTTCTTC. It codes for CASSLEFNEQFF. Full variable domain (remainder filled in from reference TRBV5-4 and TRBJ2-1): ETGVTQSPTHLIKTRGQQVTLRCSSQSGHNTVSWYQQALGQGPQFIFQYYREEENGRGNFPPRFSGLQFPNYSSELNVNALELDDSALYLCASSLEFNEQFFGPGTRLTVL.

The chain uses TRBV10-3 and TRBJ1-5; D gene unclear. CDR1 ENHRY and CDR2 SYGVKD come from the germline V gene. The CDR3 totals 12 residues. Deletions cut 3 bases from V and 3 bases from J, with 3 bases between. CDR3 sequence: CAISETNQPQHF. The CDR3 coding sequence is TGTGCCATCAGTGAAACCAATCAGCCCCAGCATTTT.

J is TRBJ1-4 and V is TRBV7-2; 9 positions agree with TRBD1. The germline V gene has CDR1 SGHTA and CDR2 FQGNSA. This CDR3 has 14 amino acids. Trimming at V came to 3 bases and at J to 8 bases, leaving 4 bases not matched to a gene. The CDR3 region has the DNA TGTGCCAGCAGCTTCAGGACAGGGGTCGAAAAACTGTTTTTT. Translation gives CASSFRTGVEKLFF.

This clone was found a few times. The rearrangement links TRBV27 to TRBJ1-2; D is possibly TRBD1 (5 bases). CDR3 length: 13 amino acids. Trimming stripped 2 bases from V and 4 bases from J, with 8 bases between. CDR1 is MNHEY and CDR2 is SMNVEV in the germline V gene (reference sequence). The CDR3 reads CASSLQGLYGYTF. CDR3 sequence (DNA): TGTGCCAGCAGTTTACAGGGACTCTATGGCTACACCTTC.

This chain uses TRBV6-5 with TRBJ2-4; 8 bases fit TRBD2. Per the germline V gene, CDR1 is MNHEY and CDR2 is SVGAGI. There are 14 residues in the CDR3. V lost 0 bases to trimming and J lost 9 bases; unmatched junction nucleotides: 4. In DNA form, the CDR3 reads TGTGCCAGCAGTTACTCGCGGGGGGCAAGCATTCAGTACTTC. This codes for CASSYSRGASIQYF.